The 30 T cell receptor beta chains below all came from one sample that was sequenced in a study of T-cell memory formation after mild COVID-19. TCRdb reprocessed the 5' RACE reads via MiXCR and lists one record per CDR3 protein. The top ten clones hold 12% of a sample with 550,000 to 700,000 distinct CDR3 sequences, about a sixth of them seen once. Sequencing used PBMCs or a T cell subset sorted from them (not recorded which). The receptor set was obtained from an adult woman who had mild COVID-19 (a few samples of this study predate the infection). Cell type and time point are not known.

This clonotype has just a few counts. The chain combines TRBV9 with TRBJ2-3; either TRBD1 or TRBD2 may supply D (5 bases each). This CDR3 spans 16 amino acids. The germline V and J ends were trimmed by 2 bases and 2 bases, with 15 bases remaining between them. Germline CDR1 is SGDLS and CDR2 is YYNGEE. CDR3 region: CASSVNPAGATDTQYF. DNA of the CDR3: TGTGCCAGCAGCGTTAACCCAGCCGGGGCCACAGATACGCAGTATTTT.

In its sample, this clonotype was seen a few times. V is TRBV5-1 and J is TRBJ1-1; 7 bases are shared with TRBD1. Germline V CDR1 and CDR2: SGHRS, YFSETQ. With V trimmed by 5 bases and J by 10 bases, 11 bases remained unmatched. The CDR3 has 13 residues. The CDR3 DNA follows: TGCGCCAGCAGTCGCTATAGGGGGCGCCGAGCTTTCTTT. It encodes CASSRYRGRRAFF.

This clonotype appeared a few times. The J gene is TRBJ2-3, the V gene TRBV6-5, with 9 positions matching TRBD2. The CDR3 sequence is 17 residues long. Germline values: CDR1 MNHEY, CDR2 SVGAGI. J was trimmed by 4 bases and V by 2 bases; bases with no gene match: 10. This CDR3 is CASSYDPRAGGPDTQYF. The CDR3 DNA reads TGTGCCAGCAGTTACGACCCTCGGGCGGGAGGGCCAGATACGCAGTATTTT.

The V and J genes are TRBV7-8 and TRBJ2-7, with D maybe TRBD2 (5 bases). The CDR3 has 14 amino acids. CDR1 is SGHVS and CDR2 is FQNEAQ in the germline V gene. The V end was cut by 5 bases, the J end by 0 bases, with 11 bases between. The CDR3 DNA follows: TGTGCCAGCAGCAATAGACTAAGCTCCTACGAGCAGTACTTC. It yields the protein CASSNRLSSYEQYF.

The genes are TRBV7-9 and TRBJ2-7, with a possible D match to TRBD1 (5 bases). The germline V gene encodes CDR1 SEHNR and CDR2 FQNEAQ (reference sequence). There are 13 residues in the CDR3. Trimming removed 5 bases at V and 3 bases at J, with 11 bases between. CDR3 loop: CASSMDTNYEQYF. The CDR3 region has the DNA TGTGCCAGCAGCATGGACACTAACTACGAGCAGTACTTC.

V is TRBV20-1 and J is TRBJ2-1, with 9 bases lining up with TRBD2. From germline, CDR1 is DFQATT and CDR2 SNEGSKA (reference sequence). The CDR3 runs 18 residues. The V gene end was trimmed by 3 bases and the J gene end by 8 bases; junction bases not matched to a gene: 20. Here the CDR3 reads CSASYPSGAAFIIDEQFF. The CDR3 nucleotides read TGCAGTGCTAGTTATCCTAGCGGGGCCGCCTTCATTATCGATGAGCAGTTCTTC.

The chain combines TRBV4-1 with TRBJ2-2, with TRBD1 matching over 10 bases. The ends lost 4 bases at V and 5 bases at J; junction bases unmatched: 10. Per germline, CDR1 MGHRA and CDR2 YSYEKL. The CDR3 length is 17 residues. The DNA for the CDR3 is TGCGCCAGCAGCCGCCGACAGGGGGCGAGGGGGACCGGGGAGCTGTTTTTT. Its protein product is CASSRRQGARGTGELFF.

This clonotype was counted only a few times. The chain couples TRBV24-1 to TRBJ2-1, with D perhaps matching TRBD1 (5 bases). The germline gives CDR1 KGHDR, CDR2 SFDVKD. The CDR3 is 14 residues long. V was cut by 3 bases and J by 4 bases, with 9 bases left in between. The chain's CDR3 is CATSDPDMYNEQFF. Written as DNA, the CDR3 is TGTGCCACCAGTGATCCGGACATGTACAATGAGCAGTTCTTC.

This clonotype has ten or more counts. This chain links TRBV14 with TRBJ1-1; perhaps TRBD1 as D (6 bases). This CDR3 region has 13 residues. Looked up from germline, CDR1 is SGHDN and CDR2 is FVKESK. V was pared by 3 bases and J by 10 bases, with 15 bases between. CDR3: CASSQTFGGRAFF. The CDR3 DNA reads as TGTGCCAGCAGCCAGACGTTCGGGGGGCGAGCTTTCTTT.

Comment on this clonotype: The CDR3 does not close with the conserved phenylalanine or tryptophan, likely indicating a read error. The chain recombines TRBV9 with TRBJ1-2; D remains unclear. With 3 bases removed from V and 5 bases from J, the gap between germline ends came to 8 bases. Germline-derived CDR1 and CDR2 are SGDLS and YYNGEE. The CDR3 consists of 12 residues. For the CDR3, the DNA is TGTGCCAGCAGCGCTGCCGGGTATGGCTACACCCTC. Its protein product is CASSAAGYGYTL.

CDR3 loop: CASSLPFSANEQFF. The CDR3 coding sequence is TGTGCCAGCAGCTTACCGTTTTCCGCTAATGAGCAGTTCTTC. The rearrangement joins TRBV7-9 to TRBJ2-1; no firm D call. Trimming pared 2 bases from V and 7 bases from J, leaving 12 bases between. This CDR3 spans 14 amino acids. From germline, CDR1 is SEHNR and CDR2 FQNEAQ (reference sequence).

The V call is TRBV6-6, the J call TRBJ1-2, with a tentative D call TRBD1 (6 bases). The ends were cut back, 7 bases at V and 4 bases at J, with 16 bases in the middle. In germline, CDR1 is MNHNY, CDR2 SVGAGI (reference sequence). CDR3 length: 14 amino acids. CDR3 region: CASTQQGDFYGYTF. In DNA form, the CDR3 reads TGTGCCAGCACCCAACAGGGCGACTTCTATGGCTACACCTTC.

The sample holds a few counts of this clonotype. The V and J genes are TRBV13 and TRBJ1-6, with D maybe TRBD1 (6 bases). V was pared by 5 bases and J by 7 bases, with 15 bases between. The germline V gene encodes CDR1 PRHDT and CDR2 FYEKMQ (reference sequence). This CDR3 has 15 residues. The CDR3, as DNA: TGTGCCAGCAGCACTGGACAGCCTCAAAATTCACCCCTCCACTTT. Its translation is CASSTGQPQNSPLHF.

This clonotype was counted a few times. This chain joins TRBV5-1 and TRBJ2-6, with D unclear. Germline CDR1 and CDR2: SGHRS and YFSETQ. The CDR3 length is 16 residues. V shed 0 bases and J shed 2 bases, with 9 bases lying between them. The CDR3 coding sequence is TGCGCCAGCAGCTTGGGGGTAGGGACTGGGGCCAACGTCCTGACTTTC. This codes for CASSLGVGTGANVLTF.

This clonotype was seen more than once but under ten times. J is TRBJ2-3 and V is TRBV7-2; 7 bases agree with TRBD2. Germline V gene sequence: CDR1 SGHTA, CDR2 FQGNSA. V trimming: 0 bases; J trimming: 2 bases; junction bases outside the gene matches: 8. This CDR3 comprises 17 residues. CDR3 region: CASSLAAGGGATDTQYF. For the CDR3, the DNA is TGTGCCAGCAGCTTAGCGGCTGGGGGAGGGGCCACAGATACGCAGTATTTT.

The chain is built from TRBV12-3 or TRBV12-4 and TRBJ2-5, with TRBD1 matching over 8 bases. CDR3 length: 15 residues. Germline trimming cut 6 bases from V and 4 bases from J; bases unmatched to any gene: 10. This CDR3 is CASRVRGLERETQYF. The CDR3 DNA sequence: TGTGCCAGCAGGGTCAGGGGGCTCGAGCGAGAGACCCAGTACTTC.

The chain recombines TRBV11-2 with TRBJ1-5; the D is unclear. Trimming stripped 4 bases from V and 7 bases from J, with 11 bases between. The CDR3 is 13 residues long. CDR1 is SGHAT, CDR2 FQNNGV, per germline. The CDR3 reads CASSSNNGQPQHF. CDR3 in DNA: TGTGCCAGCAGCTCAAACAACGGGCAGCCCCAGCATTTT. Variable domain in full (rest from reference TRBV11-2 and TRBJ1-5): EAGVAQSPRYKIIEKRQSVAFWCNPISGHATLYWYQQILGQGPKLLIQFQNNGVVDDSQLPKDRFSAERLKGVDSTLKIQPAKLEDSAVYLCASSSNNGQPQHFGDGTRLSIL.

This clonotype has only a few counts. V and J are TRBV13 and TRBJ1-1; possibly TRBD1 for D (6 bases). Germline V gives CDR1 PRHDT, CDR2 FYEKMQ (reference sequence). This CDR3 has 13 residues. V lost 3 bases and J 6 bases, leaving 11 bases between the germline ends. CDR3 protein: CASSLRGPAEAFF. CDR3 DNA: TGTGCCAGCAGCTTGCGGGGGCCCGCTGAAGCTTTCTTT.

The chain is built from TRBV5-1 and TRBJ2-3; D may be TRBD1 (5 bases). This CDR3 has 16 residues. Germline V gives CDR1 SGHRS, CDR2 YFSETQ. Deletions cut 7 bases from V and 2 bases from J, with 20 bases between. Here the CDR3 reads CASRPQAGPDTDTQYF. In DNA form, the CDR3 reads TGCGCCAGCCGCCCACAGGCCGGGCCCGACACAGATACGCAGTATTTT. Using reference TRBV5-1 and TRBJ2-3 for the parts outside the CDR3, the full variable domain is KAGVTQTPRYLIKTRGQQVTLSCSPISGHRSVSWYQQTPGQGLQFLFEYFSETQRNKGNFPGRFSGRQFSNSRSEMNVSTLELGDSALYLCASRPQAGPDTDTQYFGPGTRLTVL.

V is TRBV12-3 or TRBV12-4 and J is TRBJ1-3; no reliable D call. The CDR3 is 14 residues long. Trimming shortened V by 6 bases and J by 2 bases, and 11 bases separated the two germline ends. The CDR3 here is CASRKTTAGNTIYF. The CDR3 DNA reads TGTGCCAGCAGAAAGACAACAGCTGGAAACACCATATATTTT.

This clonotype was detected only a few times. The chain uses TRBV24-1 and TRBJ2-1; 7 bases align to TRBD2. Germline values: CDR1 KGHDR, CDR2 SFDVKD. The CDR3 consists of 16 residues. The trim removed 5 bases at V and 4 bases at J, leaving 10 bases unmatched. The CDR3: CATSVLSSGLYNEQFF. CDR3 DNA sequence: TGTGCCACCAGTGTATTGTCTAGCGGACTGTACAATGAGCAGTTCTTC.

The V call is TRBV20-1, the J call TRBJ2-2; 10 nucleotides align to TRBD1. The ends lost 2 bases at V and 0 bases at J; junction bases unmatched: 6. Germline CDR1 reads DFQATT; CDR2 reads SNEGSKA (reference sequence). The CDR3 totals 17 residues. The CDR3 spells CSARTAGTGANTGELFF. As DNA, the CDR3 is TGCAGTGCTAGAACCGCCGGGACAGGGGCGAACACCGGGGAGCTGTTTTTT.

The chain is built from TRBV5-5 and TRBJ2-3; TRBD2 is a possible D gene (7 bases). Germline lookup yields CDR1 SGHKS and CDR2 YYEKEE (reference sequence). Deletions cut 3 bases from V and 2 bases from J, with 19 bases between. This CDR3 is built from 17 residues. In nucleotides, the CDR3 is TGTGCCAGCAGCTGGAGCGGGGCGGGGGCCCTCACAGATACGCAGTATTTT. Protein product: CASSWSGAGALTDTQYF.

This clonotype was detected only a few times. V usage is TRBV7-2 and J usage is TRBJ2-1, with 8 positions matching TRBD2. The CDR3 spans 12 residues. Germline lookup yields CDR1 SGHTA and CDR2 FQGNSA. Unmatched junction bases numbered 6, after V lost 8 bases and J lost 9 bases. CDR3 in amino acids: CASAGGLVEQFF. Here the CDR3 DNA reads TGTGCCAGCGCGGGGGGACTTGTTGAGCAGTTCTTC.

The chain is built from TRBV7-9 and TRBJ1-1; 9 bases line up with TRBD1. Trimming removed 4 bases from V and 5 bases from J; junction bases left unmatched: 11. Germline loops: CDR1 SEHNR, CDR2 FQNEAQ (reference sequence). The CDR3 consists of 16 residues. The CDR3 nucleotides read TGTGCCAGCAGCTCACCAATGGGACAGGGTAGGACTGAAGCTTTCTTT. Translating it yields CASSSPMGQGRTEAFF.

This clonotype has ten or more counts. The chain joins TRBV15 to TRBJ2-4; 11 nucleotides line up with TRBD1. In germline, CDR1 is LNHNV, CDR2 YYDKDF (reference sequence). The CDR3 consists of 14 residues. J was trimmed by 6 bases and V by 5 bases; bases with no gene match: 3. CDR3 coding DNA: TGTGCCACCAGCTTCGGGACAGGGGGAAACATTCAGTACTTC. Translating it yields CATSFGTGGNIQYF.

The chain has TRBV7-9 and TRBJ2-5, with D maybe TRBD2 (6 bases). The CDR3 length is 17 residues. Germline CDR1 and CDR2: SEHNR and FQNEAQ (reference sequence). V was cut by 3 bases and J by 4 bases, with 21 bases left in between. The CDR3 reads CASSFPRLGVARETQYF. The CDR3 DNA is TGTGCCAGCAGCTTCCCCCGACTAGGGGTAGCTCGAGAGACCCAGTACTTC.

CDR3 sequence reads: CASSRGVWASNQPQHF. The CDR3 region has the DNA TGTGCCAGCAGTAGGGGTGTTTGGGCTAGCAATCAGCCCCAGCATTTT. The chain recombines TRBV12-3 or TRBV12-4 with TRBJ1-5; D is possibly TRBD1 (5 bases). V was trimmed by 5 bases and J by 0 bases, leaving 14 bases between them. There are 16 residues in the CDR3.

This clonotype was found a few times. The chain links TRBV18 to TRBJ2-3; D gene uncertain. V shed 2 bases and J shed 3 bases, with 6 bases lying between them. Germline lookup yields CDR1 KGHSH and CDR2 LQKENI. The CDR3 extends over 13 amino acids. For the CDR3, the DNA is TGTGCCAGCTCACCAGCACTAACAGATACGCAGTATTTT. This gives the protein CASSPALTDTQYF.

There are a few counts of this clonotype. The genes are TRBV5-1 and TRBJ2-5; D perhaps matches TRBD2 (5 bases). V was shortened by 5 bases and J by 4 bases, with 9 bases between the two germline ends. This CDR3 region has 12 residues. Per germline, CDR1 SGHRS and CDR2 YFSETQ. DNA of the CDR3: TGCGCCAGCAGACTAGATCGAGAGACCCAGTACTTC. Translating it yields CASRLDRETQYF. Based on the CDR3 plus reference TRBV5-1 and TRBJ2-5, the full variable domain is KAGVTQTPRYLIKTRGQQVTLSCSPISGHRSVSWYQQTPGQGLQFLFEYFSETQRNKGNFPGRFSGRQFSNSRSEMNVSTLELGDSALYLCASRLDRETQYFGPGTRLLVL.